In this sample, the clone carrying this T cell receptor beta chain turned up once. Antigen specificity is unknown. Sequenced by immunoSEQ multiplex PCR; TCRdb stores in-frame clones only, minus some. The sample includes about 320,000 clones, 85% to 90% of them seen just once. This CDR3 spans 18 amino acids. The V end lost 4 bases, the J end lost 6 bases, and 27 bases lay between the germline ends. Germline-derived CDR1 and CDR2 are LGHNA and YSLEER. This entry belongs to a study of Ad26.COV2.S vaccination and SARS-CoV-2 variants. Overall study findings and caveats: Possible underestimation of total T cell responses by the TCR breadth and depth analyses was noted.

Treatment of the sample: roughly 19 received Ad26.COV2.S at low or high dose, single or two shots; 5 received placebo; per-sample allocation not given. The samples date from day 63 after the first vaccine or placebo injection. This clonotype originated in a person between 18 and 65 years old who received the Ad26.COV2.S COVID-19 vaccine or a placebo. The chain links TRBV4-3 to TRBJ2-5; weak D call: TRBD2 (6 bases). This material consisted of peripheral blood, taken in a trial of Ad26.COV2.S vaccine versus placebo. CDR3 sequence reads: CASSLPLRRGFPRKTQYF. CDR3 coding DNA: TGCGCCAGCAGCCTTCCCCTCAGGCGGGGCTTTCCCCGGAAGACCCAGTACTTC.